One and the same sample provided the 6 T cell receptor beta chains below, sequenced in a study of cytomegalovirus exposure and HLA in healthy donors. The protocol was immunoSEQ multiplex PCR, while the TCRdb copy is restricted to in-frame clones and leaves out a portion. This table holds some 260,000 clones, around 91% found once. Material for sequencing was PBMCs. The receptors here all came from a woman under 40 in good health and CMV-seronegative.

This clone was detected only a few times. The same CDR3 is also encoded by other DNA sequences in this sample. The chain recombines TRBV11-2 with TRBJ2-7, with D unclear. V was cut by 0 bases and J by 4 bases, with 7 bases left in between. Germline CDR1 and CDR2: SGHAT and FQNNGV. The CDR3 loop spans 13 amino acids. DNA of the CDR3: TGTGCCAGCAGCTTAGACCGGTCTTACGAGCAGTACTTC. The encoded protein is CASSLDRSYEQYF.

This chain links TRBV11-3 with TRBJ2-7; TRBD1 or TRBD2 may be the D gene (6 bases each). The CDR3 length is 14 residues. CDR1 SGHNT and CDR2 YENEEA come from the germline V gene. The V end was cut by 4 bases, the J end by 5 bases, with 15 bases between. The CDR3, as DNA: TGTGCCAGCAGCTACGCCGGGGGCTTCCACGAGCAGTACTTC. Its translation: CASSYAGGFHEQYF.

This chain joins TRBV29-1 and TRBJ2-3, with D tentatively TRBD1 (6 bases). Trimming left V 6 bases short and J 2 bases short, with 12 bases between. Germline V gives CDR1 SQVTM, CDR2 ANQGSEA. The CDR3 totals 13 residues. The CDR3 DNA reads TGCAGCGTCAGACAGGTCCTCACAGATACGCAGTATTTT. Translating it yields CSVRQVLTDTQYF.

This chain links TRBV5-6 with TRBJ2-1; D may be TRBD1 or TRBD2 (7 bases each). V dropped 2 bases and J dropped 8 bases, with 17 bases sitting between them. The CDR3 has 15 residues. The germline V gene encodes CDR1 SGHDT and CDR2 YYEEEE. The CDR3 coding sequence is TGTGCCAGCAGCTTAGGGGGCGGGAGTCAGGATGAGCAGTTCTTC. Translated: CASSLGGGSQDEQFF. Using reference TRBV5-6 and TRBJ2-1 for the parts outside the CDR3, the full variable domain is DAGVTQSPTHLIKTRGQQVTLRCSPKSGHDTVSWYQQALGQGPQFIFQYYEEEERQRGNFPDRFSGHQFPNYSSELNVNALLLGDSALYLCASSLGGGSQDEQFFGPGTRLTVL.

The genes are TRBV10-3 and TRBJ2-5, with 7 bases aligning to TRBD1. Germline V gene data show CDR1 as ENHRY and CDR2 as SYGVKD. The CDR3 has 14 residues. V lost 6 bases and J lost 0; bases outside the gene matches: 4. CDR3 in DNA: TGTGCCATCAGAGATACAGGGGACCAAGAGACCCAGTACTTC. It codes for CAIRDTGDQETQYF.

The V and J genes are TRBV4-3 and TRBJ2-7, with D possibly being TRBD2 (7 bases). The CDR3 consists of 15 residues. Trimming cost V 5 bases and J 2 bases, with 16 bases left between them. Germline values: CDR1 LGHNA, CDR2 YSLEER. The CDR3 DNA is TGCGCCAGCAGCACAGGGCTAGCGGAAGCCTACGAGCAGTACTTC. This gives the protein CASSTGLAEAYEQYF.